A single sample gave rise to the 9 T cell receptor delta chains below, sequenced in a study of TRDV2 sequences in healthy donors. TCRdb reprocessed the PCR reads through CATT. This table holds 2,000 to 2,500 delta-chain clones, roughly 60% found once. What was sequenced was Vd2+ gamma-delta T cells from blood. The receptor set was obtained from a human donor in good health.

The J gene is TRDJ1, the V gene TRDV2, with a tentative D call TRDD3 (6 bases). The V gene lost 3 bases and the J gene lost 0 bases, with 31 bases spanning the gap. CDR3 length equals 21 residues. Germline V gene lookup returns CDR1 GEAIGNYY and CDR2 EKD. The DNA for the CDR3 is TGTGCCTGTGACTCCGTTGGCTTTGAACTGGTGGATACAAAGTACACCGATAAACTCATCTTT. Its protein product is CACDSVGFELVDTKYTDKLIF.

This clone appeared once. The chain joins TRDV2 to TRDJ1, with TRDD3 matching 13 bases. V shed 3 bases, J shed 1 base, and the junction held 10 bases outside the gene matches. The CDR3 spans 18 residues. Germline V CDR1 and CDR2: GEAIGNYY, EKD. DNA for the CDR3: TGTGCCTGTGACCTACTGGGGGATACGATAAGGGGCACCGATAAACTCATCTTT. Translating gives CACDLLGDTIRGTDKLIF.

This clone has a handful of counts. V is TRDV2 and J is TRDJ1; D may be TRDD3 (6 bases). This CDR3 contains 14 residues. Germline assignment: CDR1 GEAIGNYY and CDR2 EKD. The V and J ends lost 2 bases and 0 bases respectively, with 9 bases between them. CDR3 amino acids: CACDRIQDTDKLIF. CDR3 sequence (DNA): TGTGCCTGTGACAGGATACAGGACACCGATAAACTCATCTTT.

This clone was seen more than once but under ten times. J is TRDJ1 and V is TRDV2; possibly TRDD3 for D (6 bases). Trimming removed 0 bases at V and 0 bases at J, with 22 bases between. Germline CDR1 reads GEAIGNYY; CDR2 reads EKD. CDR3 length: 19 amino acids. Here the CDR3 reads CACDTVSMGGVSYTDKLIF. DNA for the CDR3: TGTGCCTGTGACACCGTGTCTATGGGGGGGGTCTCGTACACCGATAAACTCATCTTT.

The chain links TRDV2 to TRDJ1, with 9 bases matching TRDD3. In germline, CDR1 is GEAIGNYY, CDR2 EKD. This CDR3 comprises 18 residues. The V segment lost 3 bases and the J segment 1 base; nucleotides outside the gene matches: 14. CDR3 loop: CACDPVGTGGPLTDKLIF. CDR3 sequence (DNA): TGTGCCTGTGACCCCGTCGGTACTGGGGGACCTCTCACCGATAAACTCATCTTT.

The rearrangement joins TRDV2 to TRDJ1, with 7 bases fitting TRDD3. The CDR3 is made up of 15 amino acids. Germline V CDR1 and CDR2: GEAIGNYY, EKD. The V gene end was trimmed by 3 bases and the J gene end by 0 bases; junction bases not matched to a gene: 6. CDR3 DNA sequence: TGTGCCTGTGACGAGTGGGGGACACACACCGATAAACTCATCTTT. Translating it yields CACDEWGTHTDKLIF.

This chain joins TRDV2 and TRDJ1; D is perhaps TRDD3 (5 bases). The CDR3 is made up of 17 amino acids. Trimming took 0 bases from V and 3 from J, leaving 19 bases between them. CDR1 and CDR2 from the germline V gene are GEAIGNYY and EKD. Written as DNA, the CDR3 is TGTGCCTGTGACACCGTGGGGAAGGTGTCTGGTCCCGATAAACTCATCTTT. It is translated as CACDTVGKVSGPDKLIF.

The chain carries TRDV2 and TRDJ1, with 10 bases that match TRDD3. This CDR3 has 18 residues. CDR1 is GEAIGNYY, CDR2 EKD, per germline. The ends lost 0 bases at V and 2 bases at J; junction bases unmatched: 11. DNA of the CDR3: TGTGCCTGTGACACCATGGCCAGGGGGGATACGAAAACCGATAAACTCATCTTT. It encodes CACDTMARGDTKTDKLIF.

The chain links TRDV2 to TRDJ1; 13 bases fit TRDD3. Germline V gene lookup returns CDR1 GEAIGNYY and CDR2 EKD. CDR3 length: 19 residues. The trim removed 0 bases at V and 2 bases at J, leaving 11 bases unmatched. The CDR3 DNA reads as TGTGCCTGTGACACCGTTAGTACTGGGGGATACGCTCGGACCGATAAACTCATCTTT. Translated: CACDTVSTGGYARTDKLIF.